This T cell receptor (beta chain) comes out of a study of breast tumors, draining lymph nodes, adjacent tissues. Worth noting for this clonotype: Its specificity is not known.

TCRdb analysed the multiplex PCR reads with MiXCR anew, one entry per CDR3 protein. The sample holds around 250,000 distinct CDR3 sequences, 30% to 35% seen once. V lost 8 bases, J lost 7 bases, and 20 bases lay in between. Germline values: CDR1 SQVTM, CDR2 ANQGSEA. The CDR3 has 13 amino acids. Axillary draining lymph nodes of breast cancer patients supplied the node samples. Findings and caveats of the study: Compared with lymph nodes, tumors were less diverse; compared with nontumor tissue, more. Luminal-like breast cancer showed significantly higher tumor–nontumor repertoire similarity than basal-like. Data only fit, rather than demonstrated, lymph node origin of most tumor T cells. Most tumor T cells seemingly derive from lymph node, then expand in tumor.

The chain links TRBV29-1 to TRBJ1-2, with D uncertain. The sequencing input was axillary lymph node tissue. This TCR came from a female donor with breast cancer. Some clones in this sample may be carry-over from other donors' samples. The CDR3 loop reads CSQHSRLSLGYTF. Written as DNA, the CDR3 is TGCAGCCAACATTCTCGACTGAGCCTTGGCTACACCTTC. Drawing the rest from reference TRBV29-1 and TRBJ1-2, the complete variable domain is SAVISQKPSRDICQRGTSLTIQCQVDSQVTMMFWYRQQPGQSLTLIATANQGSEATYESGFVIDKFPISRPNLTFSTLTVSNMSPEDSSIYLCSQHSRLSLGYTFGSGTRLTVV.